The source of this T cell receptor beta chain is a study of lymphopenia after photon versus proton radiotherapy. Study-wide results and caveats: Only patients who died were analyzed for survival; proton advantage is unproven. After lymphocyte nadir, photon-treated repertoires showed oligoclonal expansion, especially CD8+ Temra. A bigger post-nadir fall in TCR diversity correlated inversely with survival time in deceased patients. Proton therapy kept repertoires fairly stable, unlike photons, which gained effector/memory cells.

Regarding this clone: Its target is not known.

Generated by immunoSEQ multiplex PCR, the TCRdb table keeps only in-frame clones and is missing some. Among about 65,000 clones listed, more than 75% were seen once. This receptor was taken from a man aged 80 or over with esophageal cancer. The sequenced sample was peripheral blood, obtained from a patient treated with proton-based radiotherapy.

CDR3 in DNA: TGTGCCAGCAGCTTGGTGGGTTCGGGTTTGCGCACTGAAGCTTTCTTT. The encoded protein is CASSLVGSGLRTEAFF. The chain uses TRBV5-6 and TRBJ1-1, with unresolved D. The V end lost 0 bases, the J end lost 4 bases, and 16 bases lay between the germline ends. The CDR3 is 16 residues long. CDR1 and CDR2 (germline): SGHDT, YYEEEE.